The rows below give T cell receptor beta chains drawn from one sample of a study of T cells after yellow fever vaccination. MiXCR, run by TCRdb on the 5' RACE reads, gives a single entry per CDR3 protein. This sample has about 350,000 distinct CDR3 sequences, with about an eighth found just once. Source: CD4+ T cells sorted from PBMCs, taken 15 days after the yellow fever booster vaccination. These receptors were collected from a man younger than 35 who received the YFV17D yellow fever vaccine. Both conserved end residues are part of each CDR3. The D gene is left open where the match is weak. Clone size is not always given. Where it is, it says once, few, many or a class for expanded clones.

d_call: .; clone_size: .; v_call: TRBV20-1; j_call: TRBJ2-1; cdr3_aa: CSAPKPYREHEQFF; cdr3_nt: TGCAGTGCGCCCAAACCGTACAGGGAACACGAGCAGTTCTTC
d_call: TRBD2; clone_size: few; v_call: TRBV4-2; j_call: TRBJ2-5; cdr3_aa: CASSQVGGGSETQYF; cdr3_nt: TGTGCCAGCAGCCAAGTGGGCGGGGGGTCGGAGACCCAGTACTTC
d_call: .; clone_size: few; v_call: TRBV18; j_call: TRBJ2-3; cdr3_aa: CASSPRGSADTQYF; cdr3_nt: TGTGCCAGCTCACCACGCGGAAGCGCAGATACGCAGTATTTT
d_call: .; clone_size: few; v_call: TRBV12-5; j_call: TRBJ1-2; cdr3_aa: CASGTGVGGYTF; cdr3_nt: TGTGCTAGTGGTACCGGGGTAGGAGGCTACACCTTC
d_call: .; clone_size: many; v_call: TRBV9; j_call: TRBJ2-2; cdr3_aa: CASSVASRGSVDTGELFF; cdr3_nt: TGTGCCAGCAGCGTAGCCTCCAGGGGATCGGTAGACACCGGGGAGCTGTTTTTT
d_call: .; clone_size: few; v_call: TRBV5-1; j_call: TRBJ2-2; cdr3_aa: CASSPASVNTGELFF; cdr3_nt: TGCGCCAGCAGCCCGGCATCAGTGAACACCGGGGAGCTGTTTTTT
d_call: TRBD1; clone_size: few; v_call: TRBV4-3; j_call: TRBJ2-2; cdr3_aa: CASSPLAGQGVGSTGELFF; cdr3_nt: TGCGCCAGCAGCCCGCTGGCGGGACAGGGTGTAGGGAGCACCGGGGAGCTGTTTTTT
d_call: TRBD1; clone_size: .; v_call: TRBV4-1; j_call: TRBJ2-4; cdr3_aa: CASSQTGDKLQYF; cdr3_nt: TGCGCCAGCAGCCAAACAGGGGATAAACTTCAGTACTTC
d_call: .; clone_size: few; v_call: TRBV6-5; j_call: TRBJ1-2; cdr3_aa: CASSYGGGSYTF; cdr3_nt: TGTGCCAGCAGTTACGGGGGAGGTAGCTACACCTTC
d_call: .; clone_size: few; v_call: TRBV21-1; j_call: TRBJ2-3; cdr3_aa: CASSLREGPSTDTQYF; cdr3_nt: TGTGCCAGCAGCCTCCGGGAAGGCCCTAGCACAGATACGCAGTATTTT
d_call: .; clone_size: many; v_call: TRBV7-2; j_call: TRBJ2-2; cdr3_aa: CASSLDGGANTGELFF; cdr3_nt: TGTGCCAGCAGCTTAGATGGGGGGGCTAATACCGGGGAGCTGTTTTTT
d_call: .; clone_size: few; v_call: TRBV15; j_call: TRBJ2-3; cdr3_aa: CATSRDLGSRDTQYF; cdr3_nt: TGTGCCACCAGCAGAGATCTGGGCAGCCGGGATACGCAGTATTTT
d_call: TRBD1; clone_size: .; v_call: TRBV5-1; j_call: TRBJ1-6; cdr3_aa: CASTPDRVQHSPLHF; cdr3_nt: TGCGCCAGCACGCCGGACAGGGTCCAGCATTCACCCCTCCACTTT
d_call: TRBD1; clone_size: .; v_call: TRBV20-1; j_call: TRBJ1-6; cdr3_aa: CSASSGTGRSPLHF; cdr3_nt: TGCAGTGCTTCATCCGGGACAGGGCGGTCACCCCTCCACTTT
d_call: TRBD2; clone_size: .; v_call: TRBV20-1; j_call: TRBJ2-3; cdr3_aa: CSRGGASTDTQYF; cdr3_nt: TGCAGTCGGGGGGGGGCGAGCACAGATACGCAGTATTTT
d_call: .; clone_size: once; v_call: TRBV6-5; j_call: TRBJ1-6; cdr3_aa: CASSNYRNSPLHF; cdr3_nt: TGTGCCAGCAGTAACTACAGGAATTCACCCCTCCACTTT
d_call: TRBD2; clone_size: .; v_call: TRBV6-6; j_call: TRBJ2-3; cdr3_aa: CASTSGSGGFTDTQYF; cdr3_nt: TGTGCCAGCACCTCGGGAAGCGGGGGGTTCACAGATACGCAGTATTTT
d_call: .; clone_size: few; v_call: TRBV19; j_call: TRBJ1-6; cdr3_aa: CASSMGDMISSPLHF; cdr3_nt: TGTGCCAGTAGTATGGGGGATATGATTAGTTCACCCCTCCACTTT
d_call: TRBD1; clone_size: .; v_call: TRBV6-2/TRBV6-3; j_call: TRBJ1-6; cdr3_aa: CASSYSTGAASPLHF; cdr3_nt: TGTGCCAGCAGTTACTCGACAGGGGCCGCATCACCCCTCCACTTT
d_call: TRBD1; clone_size: .; v_call: TRBV6-2/TRBV6-3; j_call: TRBJ1-1; cdr3_aa: CASSRYPTGGGGEAFF; cdr3_nt: TGTGCCAGCAGTCGGTATCCGACAGGGGGCGGAGGAGAAGCTTTCTTT
d_call: .; clone_size: many; v_call: TRBV15; j_call: TRBJ1-5; cdr3_aa: CATSSRGINQPQHF; cdr3_nt: TGTGCCACCAGCAGTAGGGGGATCAATCAGCCCCAGCATTTT
d_call: .; clone_size: few; v_call: TRBV7-2; j_call: TRBJ1-1; cdr3_aa: CASSFYGMNTEAFF; cdr3_nt: TGTGCCAGCAGCTTCTATGGGATGAACACTGAAGCTTTCTTT
d_call: .; clone_size: few; v_call: TRBV6-2/TRBV6-3; j_call: TRBJ2-7; cdr3_aa: CASRPWGGSYEQYF; cdr3_nt: TGTGCCAGCAGACCCTGGGGCGGATCCTACGAGCAGTACTTC
d_call: .; clone_size: once; v_call: TRBV27; j_call: TRBJ2-5; cdr3_aa: CASSSAGQPLRGAQYF; cdr3_nt: TGTGCCAGCAGTTCTGCGGGACAGCCTTTGAGGGGGGCCCAGTACTTC
d_call: .; clone_size: .; v_call: TRBV4-3; j_call: TRBJ2-5; cdr3_aa: CASSQGSSRGLETQYF; cdr3_nt: TGCGCCAGCAGCCAAGGTTCTAGCAGGGGTTTGGAGACCCAGTACTTC
d_call: .; clone_size: .; v_call: TRBV7-9; j_call: TRBJ1-1; cdr3_aa: CASSLAGSGNTEAFF; cdr3_nt: TGTGCCAGCAGCCTTGCAGGATCTGGGAACACTGAAGCTTTCTTT
d_call: TRBD2; clone_size: many; v_call: TRBV11-2; j_call: TRBJ2-7; cdr3_aa: CASSLRAGSPYEQYF; cdr3_nt: TGTGCCAGCAGCTTAAGAGCGGGGAGTCCCTACGAGCAGTACTTC
d_call: TRBD2; clone_size: few; v_call: TRBV9; j_call: TRBJ2-5; cdr3_aa: CASSNTAGLQQETQYF; cdr3_nt: TGTGCCAGCAGCAACACAGCGGGGCTACAACAAGAGACCCAGTACTTC
d_call: .; clone_size: few; v_call: TRBV2; j_call: TRBJ2-3; cdr3_aa: CAVAEGRYSASTDTQYF; cdr3_nt: TGTGCCGTCGCCGAGGGCAGATATTCCGCTAGCACAGATACGCAGTATTTT
d_call: TRBD1; clone_size: few; v_call: TRBV6-6; j_call: TRBJ1-1; cdr3_aa: CASSTDRVNTEAFF; cdr3_nt: TGTGCCAGCAGCACGGACAGGGTTAACACTGAAGCTTTCTTT
d_call: TRBD2; clone_size: few; v_call: TRBV4-2; j_call: TRBJ2-2; cdr3_aa: CASSQSRGTSGVGRELFF; cdr3_nt: TGTGCCAGCAGCCAATCCCGGGGGACTAGCGGGGTAGGGCGGGAGCTGTTTTTT
d_call: .; clone_size: .; v_call: TRBV7-2; j_call: TRBJ1-2; cdr3_aa: CASSLHGPAIYGYTF; cdr3_nt: TGTGCCAGCAGCTTACACGGCCCAGCAATCTATGGCTACACCTTC
d_call: .; clone_size: few; v_call: TRBV20-1; j_call: TRBJ2-5; cdr3_aa: CSARGLETQYF; cdr3_nt: TGCAGTGCTAGAGGATTGGAGACCCAGTACTTC
d_call: .; clone_size: .; v_call: TRBV12-3/TRBV12-4; j_call: TRBJ2-3; cdr3_aa: CASSFMVDTQYF; cdr3_nt: TGTGCCAGCAGTTTCATGGTCGATACGCAGTATTTT
d_call: TRBD2; clone_size: .; v_call: TRBV6-6; j_call: TRBJ2-5; cdr3_aa: CASSISGGGETQYF; cdr3_nt: TGTGCCAGCAGCATTAGCGGGGGGGGTGAGACCCAGTACTTC
d_call: TRBD1; clone_size: .; v_call: TRBV5-6; j_call: TRBJ1-2; cdr3_aa: CASRTGTGGSYGYTF; cdr3_nt: TGTGCCAGCAGGACCGGGACAGGGGGTTCGTATGGCTACACCTTC
d_call: .; clone_size: few; v_call: TRBV7-8; j_call: TRBJ2-1; cdr3_aa: CASSLGFGEFF; cdr3_nt: TGTGCCAGCAGCTTGGGATTTGGAGAGTTCTTC
d_call: TRBD1; clone_size: .; v_call: TRBV5-1; j_call: TRBJ2-6; cdr3_aa: CASSSSGTVYSGANVLTF; cdr3_nt: TGCGCCAGCAGCTCGTCCGGGACAGTCTACTCTGGGGCCAACGTCCTGACTTTC
d_call: .; clone_size: few; v_call: TRBV5-4; j_call: TRBJ2-3; cdr3_aa: CASSLGGGRHTQYF; cdr3_nt: TGTGCCAGCAGCTTGGGGGGTGGGCGACATACGCAGTATTTT
d_call: TRBD1; clone_size: .; v_call: TRBV5-1; j_call: TRBJ1-6; cdr3_aa: CASSSRPSGTGGNSPLHF; cdr3_nt: TGCGCCAGCAGCTCGAGACCGTCCGGGACAGGGGGCAATTCACCCCTCCACTTT
d_call: .; clone_size: .; v_call: TRBV6-4; j_call: TRBJ1-6; cdr3_aa: CASSDRLTGSSYNSPLHF; cdr3_nt: TGTGCCAGCAGTGACCGCCTCACAGGGAGCTCCTATAATTCACCCCTCCACTTT
d_call: .; clone_size: .; v_call: TRBV5-6; j_call: TRBJ1-3; cdr3_aa: CASSRRVGSAMFSGNTIYF; cdr3_nt: TGTGCCAGCAGCCGCCGGGTAGGCAGTGCAATGTTCTCTGGAAACACCATATATTTT
d_call: .; clone_size: few; v_call: TRBV11-2; j_call: TRBJ2-3; cdr3_aa: CASSLDLVTDTQYF; cdr3_nt: TGTGCCAGCAGCCTGGATTTGGTCACAGATACGCAGTATTTT
d_call: .; clone_size: few; v_call: TRBV25-1; j_call: TRBJ1-2; cdr3_aa: CASSEYRGGASYGYTF; cdr3_nt: TGTGCCAGCAGTGAATATAGGGGAGGGGCTTCCTATGGCTACACCTTC
d_call: .; clone_size: few; v_call: TRBV11-2; j_call: TRBJ1-2; cdr3_aa: CASSPGLTEQPMGYTF; cdr3_nt: TGTGCCAGCAGCCCCGGACTGACCGAACAACCTATGGGCTACACCTTC
d_call: .; clone_size: .; v_call: TRBV4-3; j_call: TRBJ1-2; cdr3_aa: CASSQEGDSSIYGYTF; cdr3_nt: TGCGCCAGCAGCCAAGAGGGAGACAGCTCCATCTATGGCTACACCTTC
d_call: TRBD2; clone_size: few; v_call: TRBV28; j_call: TRBJ2-3; cdr3_aa: CASSLSGGYTDTQYF; cdr3_nt: TGTGCCAGCAGCCTTAGCGGGGGGTACACAGATACGCAGTATTTT
d_call: TRBD1; clone_size: many; v_call: TRBV25-1; j_call: TRBJ2-4; cdr3_aa: CASSEAGTGKNIQYF; cdr3_nt: TGTGCCAGCAGTGAAGCCGGGACAGGGAAAAACATTCAGTACTTC
d_call: .; clone_size: few; v_call: TRBV7-2; j_call: TRBJ1-3; cdr3_aa: CASREGPGVGSGNTIYF; cdr3_nt: TGTGCCAGCCGCGAGGGGCCGGGCGTAGGCTCTGGAAACACCATATATTTT
d_call: TRBD1; clone_size: few; v_call: TRBV5-1; j_call: TRBJ1-6; cdr3_aa: CASSGGTADSPLHF; cdr3_nt: TGCGCCAGCAGCGGGGGGACAGCGGATTCACCCCTCCACTTT
d_call: TRBD1; clone_size: .; v_call: TRBV3-1; j_call: TRBJ2-7; cdr3_aa: CASSQGGQGPYEQYF; cdr3_nt: TGTGCCAGCAGCCAGGGGGGACAGGGCCCGTACGAGCAGTACTTC